Presented here are 27 T cell receptor beta chains from one specimen sequenced in a study of cytomegalovirus exposure and HLA in healthy donors. Primers for the PCR totalled 60 Vbeta and 13 Jbeta. Sequencing used immunoSEQ multiplex PCR; TCRdb keeps in-frame clones, though not all of them. Of some 130,000 clones in the sample, 65% to 80% were seen once. The sequencing input was PBMCs. These receptors came from a human donor in good health.

The chain has TRBV7-9 and TRBJ2-5; 8 positions agree with TRBD1. From germline, CDR1 is SEHNR and CDR2 FQNEAQ (reference sequence). The CDR3 has 15 amino acids. Germline trimming cut 6 bases from V and 0 bases from J; bases unmatched to any gene: 6. As DNA, the CDR3 is TGTGCCAGCAGTCCGGAGGACAGGGACCAAGAGACCCAGTACTTC. Protein sequence: CASSPEDRDQETQYF.

Comment on this clone: A junction end diverges from the germline sequence, so it may reflect a read error. V usage is TRBV7-7 and J usage is TRBJ2-5; D is ambiguous. The CDR3 spans 15 residues. Germline CDR1 reads SSHAT; CDR2 reads FNYEAQ (reference sequence). The CDR3, as DNA: TGTGCTAGCAGCTTAGCCCTGTGGCTCCAAGAGACCCAGTACTTC. Amino acids: CASSLALWLQETQYF.

This clone was detected only a few times. The chain is built from TRBV5-1 and TRBJ1-2; no definite D call. The CDR3 runs to 15 residues. Germline CDR1 reads SGHRS; CDR2 reads YFSETQ. V gave up 0 bases and J gave up 0 bases, with 9 bases separating them. The CDR3 bases are TGCGCCAGCAGCTTGGCGAGACTATCTAACTATGGCTACACCTTC. Encoded protein: CASSLARLSNYGYTF. Together with reference TRBV5-1 and TRBJ1-2, the CDR3 gives the full variable domain: KAGVTQTPRYLIKTRGQQVTLSCSPISGHRSVSWYQQTPGQGLQFLFEYFSETQRNKGNFPGRFSGRQFSNSRSEMNVSTLELGDSALYLCASSLARLSNYGYTFGSGTRLTVV.

V gene TRBV28 combines with J gene TRBJ1-4; D unclear. The germline gives CDR1 MDHEN, CDR2 SYDVKM. Trimming removed 7 bases at V and 4 bases at J, with 28 bases between. The CDR3 totals 19 residues. The CDR3 spells CASTHMATLFDKDNEKLFF. DNA for the CDR3: TGTGCCAGCACCCACATGGCCACCCTATTCGACAAGGATAATGAAAAACTGTTTTTT.

The rearrangement uses TRBV7-2 and TRBJ2-2; D gene ambiguous. V was shortened by 2 bases and J by 4 bases, with 5 bases between the two germline ends. This CDR3 is built from 13 residues. Germline-derived CDR1 and CDR2 are SGHTA and FQGNSA. The CDR3 reads CASSLIVTGELFF. CDR3 sequence (DNA): TGTGCCAGCAGCTTAATCGTCACCGGGGAGCTGTTTTTT.

The chain joins TRBV19 to TRBJ1-5; D is uncertain. The length of the CDR3 is 16 residues. V lost 3 bases, J lost 0 bases, and 12 bases lay in between. CDR1 and CDR2 (germline): LNHDA, SQIVND (reference sequence). CDR3 protein: CASSIRGPYSNQPQHF. CDR3 sequence (DNA): TGTGCCAGTAGTATCCGTGGCCCTTATAGCAATCAGCCCCAGCATTTT.

The chain links TRBV9 to TRBJ1-4, with D unresolved. Germline V gene sequence: CDR1 SGDLS, CDR2 YYNGEE. V lost 2 bases and J 0 bases, leaving 5 bases between the germline ends. CDR3 length: 14 amino acids. CDR3 region: CASSVTATNEKLFF. CDR3 sequence (DNA): TGTGCCAGCAGCGTCACTGCAACTAATGAAAAACTGTTTTTT.

This clone was detected only a few times. The chain is built from TRBV7-9 and TRBJ2-7, with D perhaps matching TRBD2 (6 bases). CDR3 length: 14 amino acids. V dropped 2 bases and J dropped 3 bases, with 11 bases sitting between them. Germline V gives CDR1 SEHNR, CDR2 FQNEAQ (reference sequence). Here the CDR3 reads CASSLSLAGYEQYF. CDR3 DNA: TGTGCCAGCAGCTTATCACTAGCCGGCTACGAGCAGTACTTC.

This clone was seen more than once but under ten times. An end of the junction differs from the germline gene, which may be a read error. The sample contains more than one DNA sequence encoding this CDR3. The rearrangement joins TRBV7-2 to TRBJ2-6; a weak D match, TRBD1 (5 bases). The CDR3 totals 15 residues. Germline lookup yields CDR1 SGHTA and CDR2 FQGNSA. The CDR3 sequence: CASSSSGSGANVLTF. The CDR3 nucleotides read TGTGCCAGCAGCTCCTCCGGCTCTGGGGCCAACGTCCTGACCTTC.

This clone was counted only a few times. This sequence joins TRBV2 and TRBJ1-2; TRBD1 is a possible D gene (5 bases). The ends were cut back, 4 bases at V and 1 base at J, with 7 bases in the middle. The CDR3 runs 13 residues. Germline V gene sequence: CDR1 SNHLY, CDR2 FYNNEI. The CDR3 DNA reads as TGTGCCAGCAGTGGGGGGGGTAACTATGGCTACACCTTC. This encodes CASSGGGNYGYTF.

The CDR3 DNA sequence: TGTGCCAGCAGCGTAGAAGGCAGGGCGAGGACCGGGGAGCTGTTTTTT. Its translation: CASSVEGRARTGELFF. The gene calls are TRBV9 and TRBJ2-2; maybe TRBD1 (5 bases). This CDR3 is built from 16 residues. V lost 0 bases, J lost 5 bases, and 14 bases lay in between. Germline CDR1 and CDR2: SGDLS and YYNGEE.

This rearrangement joins TRBV11-2 to TRBJ2-7; 7 nucleotides align to TRBD1. The CDR3 sequence is 11 residues long. Trimming cost V 4 bases and J 7 bases; bases outside gene matches: 1. Germline lookup yields CDR1 SGHAT and CDR2 FQNNGV. CDR3 nucleotides: TGTGCCAGCAGCTGGGGACAGGAGCAGTACTTC. It translates to CASSWGQEQYF.

This clone appeared many times. The chain is built from TRBV4-3 and TRBJ2-6; D possibly corresponds to TRBD2 (5 bases). The CDR3 is 17 amino acids. V lost 2 bases and J lost 0, with 11 bases in between. Germline V gene lookup returns CDR1 LGHNA and CDR2 YSLEER. The CDR3 nucleotides read TGCGCCAGCAGCCAAAGCGGTACATCCTCTGGGGCCAACGTCCTGACTTTC. This gives the protein CASSQSGTSSGANVLTF.

V gene TRBV28 combines with J gene TRBJ2-3, with D hard to call. Germline V gene lookup returns CDR1 MDHEN and CDR2 SYDVKM. Trimming removed 7 bases at V and 4 bases at J, with 9 bases between. The CDR3 sequence is 12 residues long. As DNA, the CDR3 is TGTGCCAGCACCACCGGGTCAGATACGCAGTATTTT. Residues: CASTTGSDTQYF.

The rearrangement joins TRBV9 to TRBJ1-3; 9 positions agree with TRBD1. The CDR3 sequence is 15 residues long. The V segment lost 4 bases and the J segment 2 bases; nucleotides outside the gene matches: 4. Germline CDR1 is SGDLS and CDR2 is YYNGEE. In DNA form, the CDR3 reads TGTGCCAGCAGCAGACGACAGGGGGCTGGAAACACCATATATTTT. Translated, it gives CASSRRQGAGNTIYF.

This clone showed up just a few times. The rearrangement joins TRBV18 to TRBJ2-7, with 9 bases that match TRBD2. Losses at the gene ends were 2 bases for V and 7 bases for J; bases not matched to a gene: 3. Germline V CDR1 and CDR2: KGHSH, LQKENI. The CDR3 spans 13 residues. The CDR3 is CASSPTSGREQYF. CDR3 DNA: TGTGCCAGCTCACCAACTAGCGGGCGGGAGCAGTACTTC. The full variable domain, its missing parts supplied by reference TRBV18 and TRBJ2-7, is NAGVMQNPRHLVRRRGQEARLRCSPMKGHSHVYWYRQLPEEGLKFMVYLQKENIIDESGMPKERFSAEFPKEGPSILRIQQVVRGDSAAYFCASSPTSGREQYFGPGTRLTVT.

The chain employs TRBV15 and TRBJ2-7; D gene uncertain. This CDR3 is built from 14 residues. In germline, CDR1 is LNHNV, CDR2 YYDKDF (reference sequence). With 0 bases removed from V and 0 bases from J, the gap between germline ends came to 6 bases. CDR3 protein: CATSREESSYEQYF. As DNA, the CDR3 is TGTGCCACCAGCAGAGAAGAGAGCTCCTACGAGCAGTACTTC. Full variable domain (missing parts from reference TRBV15 and TRBJ2-7): DAMVIQNPRYQVTQFGKPVTLSCSQTLNHNVMYWYQQKSSQAPKLLFHYYDKDFNNEADTPDNFQSRRPNTSFCFLDIRSPGLGDTAMYLCATSREESSYEQYFGPGTRLTVT.

The chain employs TRBV5-1 and TRBJ1-1; no firm D call. V was cut by 4 bases and J by 3 bases, with 7 bases left in between. Germline V gene sequence: CDR1 SGHRS, CDR2 YFSETQ. The length of the CDR3 is 12 residues. The CDR3, as DNA: TGCGCCAGCAGCGCCGGGGACACTGAAGCTTTCTTT. It specifies CASSAGDTEAFF.

The CDR3 sequence: CASSLGLAGGGDFQETQYF. The CDR3 DNA is TGCGCCAGCAGCTTAGGACTAGCCGGAGGAGGAGACTTCCAAGAGACCCAGTACTTC. The J gene is TRBJ2-5, the V gene TRBV5-1; 8 nucleotides line up with TRBD2. This CDR3 is built from 19 residues. The junction had 16 bases not matched to a gene; V was cut back by 2 bases and J by 1 base. The germline V gene encodes CDR1 SGHRS and CDR2 YFSETQ.

This chain connects TRBV7-9 to TRBJ2-5, with D uncertain. The CDR3 extends over 14 amino acids. The ends were cut back, 5 bases at V and 5 bases at J, with 15 bases in the middle. Germline V gene sequence: CDR1 SEHNR, CDR2 FQNEAQ (reference sequence). DNA of the CDR3: TGTGCCAGCAGCCGAGATCTGGCGCGGGAGACCCAGTACTTC. Its protein product is CASSRDLARETQYF.

This clone was seen a single time. The J gene is TRBJ2-7, the V gene TRBV5-1; 8 bases fit TRBD2. Looked up from germline, CDR1 is SGHRS and CDR2 is YFSETQ. The V and J ends lost 4 bases and 7 bases, in that order; junction bases with no gene match: 7. CDR3 length: 13 amino acids. The CDR3 coding sequence is TGCGCCAGCAGCACCCCCGGGACTAGTGAGCAGTACTTC. It encodes CASSTPGTSEQYF.

The chain joins TRBV4-2 to TRBJ2-2; 8 bases match TRBD2. CDR3 size: 15 residues. Looked up from germline, CDR1 is LGHNA and CDR2 is YNFKEQ. The V segment lost 5 bases and the J segment 6 bases; nucleotides outside the gene matches: 8. The CDR3 sequence is CASSTSGLGAGELFF. The CDR3 region has the DNA TGTGCCAGCAGCACTTCGGGACTAGGGGCCGGGGAGCTGTTTTTT.

Only one count was recorded for this clone. This chain links TRBV5-1 with TRBJ1-4, with D unresolved. V lost 3 bases to trimming and J lost 5 bases, with 11 bases between them. The CDR3 loop spans 14 amino acids. Germline V gene data show CDR1 as SGHRS and CDR2 as YFSETQ. This CDR3 reads CASSSLPGNEKLFF. For the CDR3, the DNA is TGCGCCAGCAGCTCGCTCCCAGGAAATGAAAAACTGTTTTTT.

This sequence joins TRBV29-1 and TRBJ1-1, with 12 bases identical to TRBD1. The CDR3 is made up of 14 amino acids. Per germline, CDR1 SQVTM and CDR2 ANQGSEA. With V trimmed by 7 bases and J by 4 bases, 7 bases remained unmatched. For the CDR3, the DNA is TGCAGCGCCCGGGACAGGGGGCCGGGCACTGAAGCTTTCTTT. Translated: CSARDRGPGTEAFF.

The chain joins TRBV5-6 to TRBJ2-3; 10 bases match TRBD2. Germline V gene data show CDR1 as SGHDT and CDR2 as YYEEEE. After removal of 2 bases from V and 5 bases from J, the junction contained 8 bases not matched to a gene. CDR3 length equals 16 residues. Written as DNA, the CDR3 is TGTGCCAGCAGCTTTCTTCTAGCGGGAGTTATAGATACGCAGTATTTT. Translated: CASSFLLAGVIDTQYF.

This clone was counted once. The chain employs TRBV5-1 and TRBJ2-6; D call uncertain. V shed 3 bases and J shed 1 base, with 11 bases lying between them. Germline CDR1 and CDR2: SGHRS and YFSETQ. The CDR3 totals 16 residues. The CDR3 spells CASSSRRSSGANVLTF. The CDR3 region has the DNA TGCGCCAGCAGCTCCCGCAGGTCTTCTGGGGCCAACGTCCTGACTTTC. The variable domain in full, with the rest retrieved from reference TRBV5-1 and TRBJ2-6, is KAGVTQTPRYLIKTRGQQVTLSCSPISGHRSVSWYQQTPGQGLQFLFEYFSETQRNKGNFPGRFSGRQFSNSRSEMNVSTLELGDSALYLCASSSRRSSGANVLTFGAGSRLTVL.

The chain employs TRBV5-1 and TRBJ2-5; weak D call: TRBD2 (6 bases). CDR3 length: 16 amino acids. Germline loops: CDR1 SGHRS, CDR2 YFSETQ. Trimming pared 3 bases from V and 4 bases from J, leaving 19 bases between. Written as DNA, the CDR3 is TGCGCCAGCAGCTCTACCTCGGGACTTTCCTCAGAGACCCAGTACTTC. Translation gives CASSSTSGLSSETQYF.